Listed below are T cell receptor beta chains from one sample, sequenced in a study of blood T cell repertoires in COVID-19. The repertoire was sequenced with immunoSEQ multiplex PCR; TCRdb's copy has only in-frame clones and lacks some. The table includes 120,000 to 150,000 clones, around 84% detected once. The sequenced material came from peripheral blood. These TCRs come from a human donor in a cohort sampled during active COVID-19. CDR3s include the opening cysteine and the closing phenylalanine or tryptophan. D genes are given only for firm matches. The size of a clone is reported for some rows only, either as once, few or many, or as a class for expanded clones.

len,abundance,j_gene,v_gene,d_gene,CDR3aa,CDR3nt
13,.,TRBJ1-1,TRBV7-2,TRBD1,CASSTGGRAEAFF,TGTGCCAGCAGTACAGGGGGGAGGGCTGAAGCTTTCTTT
11,few,TRBJ2-3,TRBV7-9,.,CASRESDTQYF,TGTGCCAGCAGAGAGTCCGATACGCAGTATTTT
14,.,TRBJ1-4,TRBV5-1,.,CASGIGGGNEKLFF,TGCGCCAGCGGGATCGGGGGTGGAAATGAAAAACTGTTTTTT
13,.,TRBJ2-7,TRBV18,.,CASSPGVGYEQYF,TGTGCCAGCTCACCCGGGGTGGGCTACGAGCAGTACTTC
19,.,TRBJ1-1,TRBV7-2,.,CASSLIPGQPGIGDTEAFF,TGTGCCAGCAGCTTAATCCCTGGACAGCCGGGCATAGGGGACACTGAAGCTTTCTTT
13,.,TRBJ2-1,TRBV29-1,.,CSAHGQAGGVRFF,TGCAGCGCCCATGGGCAGGCAGGAGGAGTGCGGTTCTTC
13,many,TRBJ1-1,TRBV7-8,.,CASRGGLYTEAFF,TGTGCCAGCAGGGGAGGCTTGTACACTGAAGCTTTCTTT
15,.,TRBJ1-2,TRBV5-6,TRBD1,CASSLADRGNYGYTF,TGTGCCAGCAGCTTGGCTGACAGGGGTAACTATGGCTACACCTTC
19,.,TRBJ2-5,TRBV27,.,CASSVRISTGRQGQETQYF,TGTGCCAGCAGTGTACGCATTTCCACAGGCAGGCAGGGACAAGAGACCCAGTACTTC
16,.,TRBJ2-1,TRBV24-1,TRBD2,CATSDLYRGGLYEQFF,TGTGCCACCAGTGATTTATACCGGGGGGGCCTTTATGAGCAGTTCTTC
16,.,TRBJ2-2,TRBV24-1,TRBD1,CATMDLGTGGTGELFF,TGTGCCACCATGGATCTCGGGACAGGCGGGACCGGGGAGCTGTTTTTT